This T cell receptor (beta chain) was sequenced for a study of OX40 agonist ivuxolimab in advanced cancers. About the study: Enrolled patients in dose escalation had cancers that were hepatocellular carcinoma, melanoma, renal cell or head and neck cancer. Earlier treatment with anti-PD-1, anti-PD-L1 or anti-CTLA-4 was permitted, and under 50% had received some. The study's findings and limits: Expanded clones tended on average to be more numerous among CD8+ T cells than CD4+.

Comments on this clone: Its antigen is currently unknown.

This CDR3 comprises 11 residues. Germline V CDR1 and CDR2: SNHLY, FYNNEI. V was clipped by 5 bases and J by 4 bases, with 3 bases between them. TCRdb keeps only in-frame clones here, not all; method: immunoSEQ multiplex PCR. The table records about 76,000 clones, approximately 86% of them present only once. Systemic immunosuppression or autoimmune disease history was grounds to exclude patients. This receptor was identified in an adult with an advanced solid tumor such as melanoma, head and neck, liver or kidney cancer. The V and J genes are TRBV2 and TRBJ2-1; D gene ambiguous. The sequences come from CD4+ or CD8+ T cells sorted from blood, collected in a trial of the OX40 agonist ivuxolimab. This CDR3 is CASSFYNEQFF. CDR3 nucleotides: TGTGCCAGCAGTTTTTACAATGAGCAGTTCTTC.